This T cell receptor (beta chain) derives from a study of OX40 agonist ivuxolimab in advanced cancers. About the study: Past anti-PD-1, anti-PD-L1 or anti-CTLA-4 therapy was accepted, and 35% to 45% had received some.

This clone has just one count. Libraries were prepared by immunoSEQ multiplex PCR; TCRdb keeps only in-frame clonotypes and omits some of them. The table shows roughly 70,000 clones, with about 88% occurring only once. Germline CDR1 is SGDLS and CDR2 is YYNGEE. V was clipped by 0 bases and J by 0 bases, with 10 bases between them. This CDR3 spans 15 amino acids. The chain joins TRBV9 to TRBJ2-7; D is undetermined. The TCR sequence derives from an adult with an advanced solid tumor such as melanoma, head and neck, liver or kidney cancer. The source material was CD4+ or CD8+ T cells sorted from blood, sampled in a trial of the OX40 agonist ivuxolimab. CDR3 residues: CASSVAGSSSYEQYF. The CDR3 DNA is TGTGCCAGCAGCGTAGCCGGGTCTAGCTCCTACGAGCAGTACTTC.